Detailed here is one T cell receptor beta chain. This clonotype was picked up a small number of times. The specificity of this receptor is unknown. No much larger clone exists at a distance of one base, and base qualities are not known. The data were taken from a study of CDR3 diversity in severe acne (dated by TCRdb to between 2017 and 2020). Libraries came from PCR. TCRdb shows the sequencer as Illumina HiSeq 2000. TCRdb's own reprocessing of the public reads used fastp at Q25 and MiXCR and kept productive beta chains. Entries are consolidated by CDR3 protein sequence, retaining the most common genes and DNA. The sample yields approximately 84,000 distinct CDR3 sequences; 45% to 55% were counted once. The ten largest clones take up roughly an eighth of the sample. The CDR3 sequence holds 14 residues, the cysteine and phenylalanine included. Kept here is only the CDR3 DNA, which spans 42 bases and is read in frame from base 1. V and J are trimmed by 6 bases and 6 bases, and the gene matches miss 7 bases of the junction.

The chain is made from TRBV12-3 or TRBV12-4 and TRBJ2-1, and 8 junctional nucleotides match TRBD2. Sequenced material: blood. The receptor comes from a male donor in good health, without acne. The CDR3 amino acid sequence is: CASRPSGTSNEQFF. The DNA is TGTGCCAGCAGACCCTCGGGGACTAGCAATGAGCAGTTCTTC.